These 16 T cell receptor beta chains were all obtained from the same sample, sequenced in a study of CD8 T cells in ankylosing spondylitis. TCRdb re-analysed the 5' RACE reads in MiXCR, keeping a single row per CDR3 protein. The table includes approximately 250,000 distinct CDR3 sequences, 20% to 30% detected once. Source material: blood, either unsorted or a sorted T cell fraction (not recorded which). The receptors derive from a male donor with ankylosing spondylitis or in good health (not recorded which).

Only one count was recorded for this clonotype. This CDR3 is CSVIQAKGEGYTF. The CDR3, as DNA: TGCAGCGTCATACAGGCTAAAGGGGAGGGCTACACCTTC. V is TRBV29-1 and J is TRBJ1-2; maybe TRBD1 (5 bases). The V end was cut by 6 bases, the J end by 8 bases, with 19 bases between. The CDR3 sequence is 13 residues long. The V gene's germline CDR1 is SQVTM and CDR2 ANQGSEA.

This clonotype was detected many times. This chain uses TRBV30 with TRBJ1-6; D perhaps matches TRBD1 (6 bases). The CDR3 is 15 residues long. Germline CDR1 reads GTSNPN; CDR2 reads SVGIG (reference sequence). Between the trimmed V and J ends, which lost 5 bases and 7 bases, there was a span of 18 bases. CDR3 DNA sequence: TGTGCCTGGGAAGACCCACAGGGTGGAAATTCACCCCTCCACTTT. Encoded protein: CAWEDPQGGNSPLHF.

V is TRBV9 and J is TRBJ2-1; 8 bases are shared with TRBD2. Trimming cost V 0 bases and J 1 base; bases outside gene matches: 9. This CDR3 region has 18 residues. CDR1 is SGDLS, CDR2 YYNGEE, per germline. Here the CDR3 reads CASSVVVGGADSYNEQFF. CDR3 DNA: TGTGCCAGCAGCGTAGTTGTCGGGGGGGCTGATTCCTACAATGAGCAGTTCTTC.

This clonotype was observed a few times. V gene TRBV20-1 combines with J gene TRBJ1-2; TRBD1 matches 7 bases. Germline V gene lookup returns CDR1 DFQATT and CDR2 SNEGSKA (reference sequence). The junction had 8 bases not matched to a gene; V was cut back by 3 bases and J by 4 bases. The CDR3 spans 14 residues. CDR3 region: CSASSEGASYGYTF. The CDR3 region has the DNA TGCAGTGCTAGTTCCGAGGGGGCGAGCTATGGCTACACCTTC.

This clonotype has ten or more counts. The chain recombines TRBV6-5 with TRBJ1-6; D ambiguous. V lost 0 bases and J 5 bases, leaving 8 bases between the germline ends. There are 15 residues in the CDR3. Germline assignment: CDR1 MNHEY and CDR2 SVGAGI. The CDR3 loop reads CASSYSTGDNSPLHF. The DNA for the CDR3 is TGTGCCAGCAGTTACTCGACCGGGGATAATTCACCCCTCCACTTT.

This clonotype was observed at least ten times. The CDR3 nucleotides read TGCAGCGTTGAAGACCGGGGGGGAGAGACCCAGTACTTC. This translates into CSVEDRGGETQYF. The chain is built from TRBV29-1 and TRBJ2-5; 8 bases map to TRBD2. Germline V gives CDR1 SQVTM, CDR2 ANQGSEA. The junction had 1 base not matched to a gene; V was cut back by 0 bases and J by 4 bases. CDR3 length equals 13 residues.

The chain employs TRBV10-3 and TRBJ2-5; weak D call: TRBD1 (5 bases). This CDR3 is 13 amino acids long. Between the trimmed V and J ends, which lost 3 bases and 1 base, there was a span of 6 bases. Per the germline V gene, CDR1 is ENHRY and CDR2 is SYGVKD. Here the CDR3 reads CAISDRAQETQYF. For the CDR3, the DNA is TGTGCCATCAGTGACAGGGCCCAAGAGACCCAGTACTTC.

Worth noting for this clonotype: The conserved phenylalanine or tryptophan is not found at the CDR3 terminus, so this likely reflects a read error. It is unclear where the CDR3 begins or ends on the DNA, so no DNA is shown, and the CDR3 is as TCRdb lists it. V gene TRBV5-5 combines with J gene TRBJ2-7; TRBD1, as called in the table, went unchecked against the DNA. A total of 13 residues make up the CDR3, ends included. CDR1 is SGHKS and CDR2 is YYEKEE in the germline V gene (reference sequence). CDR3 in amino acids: CASSLSGETLPSI.

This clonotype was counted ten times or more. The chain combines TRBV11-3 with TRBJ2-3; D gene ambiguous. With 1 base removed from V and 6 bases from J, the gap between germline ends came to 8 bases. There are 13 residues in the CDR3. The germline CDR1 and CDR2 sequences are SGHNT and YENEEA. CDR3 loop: CASSLVVMDTQYF. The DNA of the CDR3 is TGTGCCAGCAGCTTAGTAGTTATGGATACGCAGTATTTT.

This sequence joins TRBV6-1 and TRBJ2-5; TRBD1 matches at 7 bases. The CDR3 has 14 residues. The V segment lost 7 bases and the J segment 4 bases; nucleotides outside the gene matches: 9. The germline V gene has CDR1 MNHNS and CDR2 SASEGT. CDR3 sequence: CASTSIAGGETQYF. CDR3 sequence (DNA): TGTGCCAGCACCTCTATCGCAGGGGGAGAGACCCAGTACTTC.

The CDR3 spells CASTPEGGFSSSGANVLTF. The CDR3 nucleotides are TGTGCCAGCACCCCCGAAGGGGGCTTTAGCAGCTCTGGGGCCAACGTCCTGACTTTC. V usage is TRBV12-3 or TRBV12-4 and J usage is TRBJ2-6; TRBD1 agrees at 7 bases. Losses at the gene ends were 7 bases for V and 0 bases for J; bases not matched to a gene: 15. The CDR3 runs 19 residues.

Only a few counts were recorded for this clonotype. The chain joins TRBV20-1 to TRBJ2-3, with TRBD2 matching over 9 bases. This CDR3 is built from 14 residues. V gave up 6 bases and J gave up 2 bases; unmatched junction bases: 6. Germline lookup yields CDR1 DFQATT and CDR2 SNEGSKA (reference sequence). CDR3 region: CSAAPSGATDTQYF. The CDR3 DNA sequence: TGCAGTGCCGCCCCTAGCGGGGCCACAGATACGCAGTATTTT.

The CDR3 loop is CASSRQGMEQYF. CDR3 DNA: TGTGCCAGCAGCAGACAGGGGATGGAGCAGTACTTC. The genes are TRBV6-6 and TRBJ2-7, with 8 bases identical to TRBD1. The CDR3 is 12 amino acids. The V segment lost 6 bases and the J segment 7 bases; nucleotides outside the gene matches: 5. Germline V gene data show CDR1 as MNHNY and CDR2 as SVGAGI (reference sequence).

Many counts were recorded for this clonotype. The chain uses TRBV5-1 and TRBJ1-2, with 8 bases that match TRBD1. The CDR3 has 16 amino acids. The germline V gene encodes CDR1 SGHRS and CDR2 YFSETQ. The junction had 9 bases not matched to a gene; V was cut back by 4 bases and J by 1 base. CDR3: CASSPGQGSINYGYTF. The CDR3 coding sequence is TGCGCCAGCAGCCCCGGACAGGGCTCTATTAACTATGGCTACACCTTC.

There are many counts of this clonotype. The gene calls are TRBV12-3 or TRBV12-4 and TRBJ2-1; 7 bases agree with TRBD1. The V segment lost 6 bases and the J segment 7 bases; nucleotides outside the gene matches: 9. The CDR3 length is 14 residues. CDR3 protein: CASRVTGSGNEQFF. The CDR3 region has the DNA TGTGCCAGCAGGGTGACAGGGAGTGGGAATGAGCAGTTCTTC.

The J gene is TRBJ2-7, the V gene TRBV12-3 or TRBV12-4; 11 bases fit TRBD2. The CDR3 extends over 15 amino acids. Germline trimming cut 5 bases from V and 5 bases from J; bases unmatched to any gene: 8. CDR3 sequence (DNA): TGTGCCAGCAGTGCAAGACTAGCGGGGAAAAACGAGCAGTACTTC. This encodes CASSARLAGKNEQYF.